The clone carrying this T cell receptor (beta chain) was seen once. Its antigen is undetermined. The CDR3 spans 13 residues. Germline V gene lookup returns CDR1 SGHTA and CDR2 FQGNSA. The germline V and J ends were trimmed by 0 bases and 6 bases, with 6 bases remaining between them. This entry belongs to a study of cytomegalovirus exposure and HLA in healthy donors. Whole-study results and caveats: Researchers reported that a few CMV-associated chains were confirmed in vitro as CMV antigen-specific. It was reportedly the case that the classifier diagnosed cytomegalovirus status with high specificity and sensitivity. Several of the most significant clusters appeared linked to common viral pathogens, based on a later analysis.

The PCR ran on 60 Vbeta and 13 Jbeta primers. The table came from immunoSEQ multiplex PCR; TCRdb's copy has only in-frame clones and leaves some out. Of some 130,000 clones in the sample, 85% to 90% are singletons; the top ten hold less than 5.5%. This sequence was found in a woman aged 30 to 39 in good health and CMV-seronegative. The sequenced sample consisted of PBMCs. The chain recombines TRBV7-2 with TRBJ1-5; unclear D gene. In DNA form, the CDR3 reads TGTGCCAGCAGCTTAGCAGCGGGTCAGCCCCAGCATTTT. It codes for CASSLAAGQPQHF.